The 26 T cell receptor beta chains listed next were all sequenced from one sample in a study of T cell repertoires in cytomegalovirus infection. TCRdb recomputed calls from the reads with MiXCR, one row per CDR3 protein. The table records some 560,000 distinct CDR3 sequences, around 40% of them present only once. Antigens for these TCRs are unknown. This specimen was cultured PBMCs, taken from culture after CMV antigen stimulation. The origin of the receptors is a human donor in good health (CMV status not recorded). Some clones in this sample may be carry-over from other donors' samples.

The chain links TRBV29-1 to TRBJ1-5; 8 nucleotides align to TRBD1. Germline V gives CDR1 SQVTM, CDR2 ANQGSEA. Trimming took 7 bases from V and 4 from J; bases not matched to a gene: 6. This CDR3 has 13 amino acids. For the CDR3, the DNA is TGCAGCGGTCGACAGGGGCGAAATCAGCCCCAGCATTTT. This sequence encodes CSGRQGRNQPQHF.

This chain joins TRBV7-4 and TRBJ1-3, with D tentatively TRBD1 (5 bases). The V gene lost 4 bases and the J gene lost 2 bases, with 12 bases spanning the gap. The CDR3 runs to 15 residues. CDR1 is SGHVT, CDR2 SQSDAQ, per germline. The CDR3 DNA reads TGTGCCAGCAGCTACGGACGAGGGGCTGGAAACACCATATATTTT. Its protein is CASSYGRGAGNTIYF.

The J gene is TRBJ2-1, the V gene TRBV20-1; a weak D match, TRBD2 (6 bases). CDR3 length: 14 residues. V was clipped by 5 bases and J by 4 bases, with 15 bases between them. The germline gives CDR1 DFQATT, CDR2 SNEGSKA (reference sequence). In nucleotides, the CDR3 is TGCAGTGCTTCGGGCGGGGCCGCATACAATGAGCAGTTCTTC. It codes for CSASGGAAYNEQFF.

The V and J genes are TRBV12-3 or TRBV12-4 and TRBJ2-1; perhaps TRBD2 as D (5 bases). The ends were cut back, 6 bases at V and 4 bases at J, with 16 bases in the middle. The CDR3 is 15 residues long. The CDR3 here is CASRSGLRGYNEQFF. In DNA, the CDR3 is TGTGCCAGCAGATCGGGCCTTCGGGGTTACAATGAGCAGTTCTTC.

Notes on this clonotype: Since a much larger clone is just one base distant, this may be a read error. The V gene is TRBV7-2, the J gene TRBJ2-3, with D perhaps given as TRBD1 or TRBD2 (5 bases each). CDR1 is SGHTA, CDR2 FQGNSA, per germline. This CDR3 is 18 amino acids long. This chain's CDR3 is CASRLDGWQGRDADTQYF. Written as DNA, the CDR3 is TGTGCCAGCCGCTTAGATGGGTGGCAGGGTCGGGACGCAGATACGCAGTATTTT.

A few counts support this clonotype. This chain links TRBV7-2 with TRBJ2-1, with 8 bases that match TRBD2. Trimming cost V 2 bases and J 9 bases; bases outside gene matches: 9. Germline-derived CDR1 and CDR2 are SGHTA and FQGNSA. The CDR3 runs 15 residues. CDR3 sequence: CASSLSGLGVSEQFF. Written as DNA, the CDR3 is TGTGCCAGCAGCTTATCGGGACTAGGGGTTAGTGAGCAGTTCTTC. The full variable domain, its missing parts supplied by reference TRBV7-2 and TRBJ2-1, is GAGVSQSPSNKVTEKGKDVELRCDPISGHTALYWYRQSLGQGLEFLIYFQGNSAPDKSGLPSDRFSAERTGGSVSTLTIQRTQQEDSAVYLCASSLSGLGVSEQFFGPGTRLTVL.

The chain is built from TRBV20-1 and TRBJ2-3; possibly TRBD1 or TRBD2 for D (6 bases each). This CDR3 contains 15 residues. The V gene's germline CDR1 is DFQATT and CDR2 SNEGSKA (reference sequence). Trimming stripped 1 base from V and 3 bases from J, with 14 bases between. The CDR3 bases are TGCAGTGCTAGAGGGGGCGGAGGGGGGACAGATACGCAGTATTTT. Amino acid sequence: CSARGGGGGTDTQYF.

As to this clonotype: No DNA is shown, since the ends of the CDR3 on it are uncertain; the CDR3 is the one TCRdb lists. The J gene is TRBJ2-2, the V gene TRBV6-8; the table assigns TRBD2, which was not confirmed against the DNA. The CDR3 comprises 18 residues, both ends counted. Germline CDR1 reads MNHGY; CDR2 reads SAAAGT. CDR3 sequence reads: CASRRGTGRALRAGELFF.

This clonotype was picked up a small number of times. The chain recombines TRBV7-2 with TRBJ2-6; D may be TRBD1 (6 bases). The length of the CDR3 is 16 residues. The germline gives CDR1 SGHTA, CDR2 FQGNSA. The ends were cut back, 2 bases at V and 4 bases at J, with 12 bases in the middle. The CDR3 loop is CASSLTTGYGANVLTF. CDR3 DNA: TGTGCCAGCAGCTTAACAACAGGGTACGGGGCCAACGTCCTGACTTTC. The entire variable domain, with the rest obtained from reference TRBV7-2 and TRBJ2-6, is as follows: GAGVSQSPSNKVTEKGKDVELRCDPISGHTALYWYRQSLGQGLEFLIYFQGNSAPDKSGLPSDRFSAERTGGSVSTLTIQRTQQEDSAVYLCASSLTTGYGANVLTFGAGSRLTVL.

The chain couples TRBV4-1 to TRBJ1-3; no clear D. The CDR3 has 16 amino acids. The V gene lost 1 base and the J gene lost 0 bases, with 10 bases spanning the gap. Germline V gene sequence: CDR1 MGHRA, CDR2 YSYEKL. In nucleotides, the CDR3 is TGCGCCAGCAGCCAAGTGAGTGGACCCTCTGGAAACACCATATATTTT. Translating gives CASSQVSGPSGNTIYF.

This clonotype was seen only a few times. The chain has TRBV7-6 and TRBJ2-2; a possible D gene is TRBD1 (6 bases). V shed 8 bases and J shed 3 bases, with 13 bases lying between them. Germline V gives CDR1 SGHVS, CDR2 FNYEAQ. The CDR3 has 14 residues. CDR3 amino acids: CASRQAPDTGELFF. Here the CDR3 DNA reads TGTGCCAGCCGACAGGCGCCGGACACCGGGGAGCTGTTTTTT.

There are a few counts of this clonotype. The V gene is TRBV2, the J gene TRBJ1-1, with D possibly being TRBD1 (6 bases). CDR1 and CDR2 from the germline V gene are SNHLY and FYNNEI. The CDR3 extends over 12 amino acids. Between the trimmed V and J ends, which lost 7 bases and 1 base, there was a span of 7 bases. Here the CDR3 reads CASTTGNTEAFF. For the CDR3, the DNA is TGTGCCAGCACGACAGGGAACACTGAAGCTTTCTTT.

This chain links TRBV7-2 with TRBJ2-3; the match to TRBD2 covers 9 bases. V was pared by 5 bases and J by 2 bases, with 8 bases of the junction left unmatched. The CDR3 covers 16 residues. From germline, CDR1 is SGHTA and CDR2 FQGNSA. The CDR3 nucleotides read TGTGCCAGCAGCCGCTCGACTAGCGGCTTCACAGATACGCAGTATTTT. Translating it yields CASSRSTSGFTDTQYF.

V gene TRBV7-9 combines with J gene TRBJ2-7; 7 positions match TRBD1. The junction had 15 bases not matched to a gene; V was cut back by 5 bases and J by 5 bases. This CDR3 contains 16 residues. CDR1 SEHNR and CDR2 FQNEAQ come from the germline V gene (reference sequence). In nucleotides, the CDR3 is TGTGCCAGCAGCCTAGTAACAGGGGTTGGGAAGGACGAGCAGTACTTC. Its translation is CASSLVTGVGKDEQYF.

This chain connects TRBV11-2 to TRBJ1-1; 9 bases line up with TRBD1. The CDR3 is 16 amino acids. CDR1 and CDR2 from the germline V gene are SGHAT and FQNNGV. The V segment lost 4 bases and the J segment 3 bases; nucleotides outside the gene matches: 9. CDR3 nucleotide sequence: TGTGCCAGCAGCTCTGGGACAGGGTGGGGCGACACTGAAGCTTTCTTT. It specifies CASSSGTGWGDTEAFF.

This clonotype was seen just once. The chain links TRBV20-1 to TRBJ2-5, with unresolved D. The CDR3 loop spans 13 amino acids. Germline V gene lookup returns CDR1 DFQATT and CDR2 SNEGSKA (reference sequence). The germline V and J ends were trimmed by 3 bases and 3 bases, with 11 bases remaining between them. The CDR3 nucleotides are TGCAGTGCTAGGATCGTACTGGAAGAGACCCAGTACTTC. It is translated as CSARIVLEETQYF.

This clonotype has more than one count but fewer than ten. This rearrangement joins TRBV7-2 to TRBJ1-5, with a possible D match to TRBD1 (6 bases). The germline CDR1 and CDR2 sequences are SGHTA and FQGNSA. The CDR3 spans 14 residues. The germline V and J ends were trimmed by 2 bases and 4 bases, with 9 bases remaining between them. The CDR3 nucleotides read TGTGCCAGCAGCTTAAACACAGGGAATCAGCCCCAGCATTTT. It is translated as CASSLNTGNQPQHF.

The V and J genes are TRBV5-6 and TRBJ2-3, with TRBD2 matching over 12 bases. The CDR3 is 17 residues long. Germline CDR1 and CDR2: SGHDT and YYEEEE. V trimming: 5 bases; J trimming: 4 bases; junction bases outside the gene matches: 11. The CDR3 nucleotides read TGTGCCAGCAGTACTGGACTAGCGGGGATCAGTTCAGATACGCAGTATTTT. Translation gives CASSTGLAGISSDTQYF.

The chain links TRBV5-4 to TRBJ1-1; the match to TRBD1 covers 8 bases. Germline V gene lookup returns CDR1 SGHNT and CDR2 YYREEE (reference sequence). This CDR3 has 14 amino acids. After removal of 4 bases from V and 4 bases from J, the junction contained 6 bases not matched to a gene. CDR3 amino acids: CASSQDRGGTEAFF. The CDR3 DNA sequence: TGTGCCAGCAGCCAAGACAGGGGAGGCACTGAAGCTTTCTTT.

The chain carries TRBV14 and TRBJ1-2; no clear D gene. CDR1 is SGHDN, CDR2 FVKESK, per germline. The CDR3 spans 15 residues. V lost 3 bases to trimming and J lost 0 bases, with 11 bases between them. Here the CDR3 DNA reads TGTGCCAGCAGCCAGGGGTTCCACTCTAACTATGGCTACACCTTC. Amino acids: CASSQGFHSNYGYTF.

This rearrangement joins TRBV7-6 to TRBJ2-3; D perhaps matches TRBD1 (5 bases). The length of the CDR3 is 15 residues. Germline-derived CDR1 and CDR2 are SGHVS and FNYEAQ. Trimming pared 2 bases from V and 2 bases from J, leaving 11 bases between. The CDR3 nucleotides read TGTGCCAGCAGCTTATGGGTAGGGGACACAGATACGCAGTATTTT. It is translated as CASSLWVGDTDTQYF.

This clonotype was detected many times. The chain combines TRBV7-2 with TRBJ2-3, with D maybe TRBD2 (6 bases). Germline V gene lookup returns CDR1 SGHTA and CDR2 FQGNSA. The CDR3 sequence is 19 residues long. V dropped 2 bases and J dropped 2 bases, with 23 bases sitting between them. The DNA for the CDR3 is TGTGCCAGCAGCTTATCGGCGTTGCGGAGGGAAAGGCCCACAGATACGCAGTATTTT. Translated, it gives CASSLSALRRERPTDTQYF. The complete variable domain, with remaining parts taken from reference TRBV7-2 and TRBJ2-3, reads GAGVSQSPSNKVTEKGKDVELRCDPISGHTALYWYRQSLGQGLEFLIYFQGNSAPDKSGLPSDRFSAERTGGSVSTLTIQRTQQEDSAVYLCASSLSALRRERPTDTQYFGPGTRLTVL.

There are a few counts of this clonotype. This chain links TRBV7-8 with TRBJ2-1; 11 positions agree with TRBD2. The CDR3 totals 15 residues. The trim removed 4 bases at V and 5 bases at J, leaving 4 bases unmatched. Germline values: CDR1 SGHVS, CDR2 FQNEAQ. CDR3 in amino acids: CASSSGLAVDNEQFF. The CDR3 DNA reads as TGTGCCAGCAGCTCGGGACTAGCGGTTGACAATGAGCAGTTCTTC.

The chain is built from TRBV28 and TRBJ1-1; D is ambiguous. Germline assignment: CDR1 MDHEN and CDR2 SYDVKM. This CDR3 region has 12 residues. V was clipped by 2 bases and J by 5 bases, with 6 bases between them. The CDR3 sequence is CASSLTLTEAFF. The DNA for the CDR3 is TGTGCCAGCAGTTTAACATTAACTGAAGCTTTCTTT.

This clonotype was counted only a few times. The rearrangement joins TRBV6-5 to TRBJ2-1; no reliable D call. Per the germline V gene, CDR1 is MNHEY and CDR2 is SVGAGI. CDR3 length: 14 residues. V shed 8 bases and J shed 7 bases, with 18 bases lying between them. The DNA of the CDR3 is TGTGCCAGCCTACACGACCCTTCCGGGAATGAGCAGTTCTTC. Its translation: CASLHDPSGNEQFF.

This clonotype was detected only a few times. The chain couples TRBV12-3 or TRBV12-4 to TRBJ2-5; D is ambiguous. Trimming removed 6 bases from V and 3 bases from J, with 11 bases in between. The CDR3 extends over 13 amino acids. Written as DNA, the CDR3 is TGTGCCAGCAGCCGAATAGAAGAAGAGACCCAGTACTTC. This encodes CASSRIEEETQYF.